This paragraph reports one TCR beta chain. The data were produced by immunoSEQ multiplex PCR, yet TCRdb's version contains in-frame clones alone and is incomplete. Of about 200,000 clones listed, 79% are singletons. The sample belongs to a study of blood T cell repertoires in COVID-19. V lost 6 bases to trimming and J lost 3 bases; unmatched junction nucleotides: 9. CDR1 LNHDA and CDR2 SQIVND come from the germline V gene (reference sequence). This CDR3 comprises 15 residues. Followed over time, Seattle patients had been enrolled while infection was active. The material sequenced was peripheral blood. V usage is TRBV19 and J usage is TRBJ1-1; 8 bases fit TRBD1. This receptor was obtained from a middle-aged woman with COVID-19, enrolled during active disease. CDR3 residues: CASSPHRDRYTEAFF. The CDR3 nucleotides are TGTGCCAGTAGCCCTCATAGGGACAGGTACACTGAAGCTTTCTTT.